The present entry profiles one T cell receptor (beta chain) with its context. What it binds is not known. CDR3 size: 12 residues. Trimming left V 5 bases short and J 7 bases short, with 9 bases between. Germline CDR1 reads LNHDA; CDR2 reads SQIVND (reference sequence). The data belong to a study of cytotoxic CD8 clonotypes in ibrutinib-treated CLL. In the study overall: Samples showed on average roughly 250,000 productive templates and tens of thousands of productive rearrangements.

Broader study findings: Clonality rose at ibrutinib response and fell back toward baseline at progression. Baseline clonality, above age-matched healthy donor levels, tracked circulating CD8+ T-cell counts. Contraction or stability on treatment was seen for public clonotypes, which were uncommon.

Method: immunoSEQ multiplex PCR; TCRdb's copy keeps in-frame clones and lacks some. The sample contains tens of thousands of clones, around 60% of which appear only once. Material: PBMCs, obtained after 24 months of ibrutinib treatment. This TCR derives from a human donor with chronic lymphocytic leukemia. The chain employs TRBV19 and TRBJ2-1; D uncertain. In DNA form, the CDR3 reads TGTGCCAGTAGTCCGAGATGGAATGAGCAGTTCTTC. Translated, it gives CASSPRWNEQFF.